The text below deals with one T cell receptor beta chain. What it binds is unknown. V shed 0 bases and J shed 3 bases, with 12 bases lying between them. The CDR3 loop spans 16 amino acids. The germline gives CDR1 LGHNA, CDR2 YNFKEQ. This specimen comes from a study of vaccination effects on CD4 cells after COVID-19. As for the study in general: It was two doses of either the BNT162b2 or mRNA-1273 vaccine that participants received. General study points: Clonal contraction was marked in infection- and vaccine-induced clones late after vaccination.

Antigen-specific CD4+ T cell clonotypes were called by their expansion after viral peptide-pool culture in ViraFEST. Scientists isolated CD4+ T cells after a roughly ten-day culture period ended. A PCR test confirmed that the person had SARS-CoV-2 infection between March and December 2020. Two million PBMC per well received about 10 IU/ml IL-2 and 9 to 10 ug/ml peptides in culture. Repertoires were generated with immunoSEQ multiplex PCR, while TCRdb's copy carries only in-frame clones and drops some. The table lists 35,000 to 55,000 clones, around 75% of them singletons. The chain couples TRBV4-2 to TRBJ1-3, with D perhaps matching TRBD1 (6 bases). Sequences were derived from CD4+ T cells from PBMCs cultured with a peptide pool, sampled before COVID-19 vaccination. The TCR comes from a human donor who had a prior SARS-CoV-2 infection. CDR3 in amino acids: CASSQDGGGSGNTIYF. DNA of the CDR3: TGTGCCAGCAGCCAAGATGGGGGGGGCAGTGGAAACACCATATATTTT.